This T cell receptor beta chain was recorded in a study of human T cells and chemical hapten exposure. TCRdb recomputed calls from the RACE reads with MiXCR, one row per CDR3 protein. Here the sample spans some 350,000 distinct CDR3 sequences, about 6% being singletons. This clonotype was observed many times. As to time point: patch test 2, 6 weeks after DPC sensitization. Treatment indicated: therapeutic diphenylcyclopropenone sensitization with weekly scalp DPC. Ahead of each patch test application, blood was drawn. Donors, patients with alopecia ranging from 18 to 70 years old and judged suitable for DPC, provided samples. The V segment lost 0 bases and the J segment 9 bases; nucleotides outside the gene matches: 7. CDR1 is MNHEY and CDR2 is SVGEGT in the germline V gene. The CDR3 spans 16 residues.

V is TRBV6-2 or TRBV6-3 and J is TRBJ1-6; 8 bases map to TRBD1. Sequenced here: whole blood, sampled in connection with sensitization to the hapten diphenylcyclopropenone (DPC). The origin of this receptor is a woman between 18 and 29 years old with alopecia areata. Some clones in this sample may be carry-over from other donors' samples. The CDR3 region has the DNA TGTGCCAGCAGTTACTCGACCCCAGGGGGCCTTTCACCCCTCCACTTT. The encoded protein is CASSYSTPGGLSPLHF.